The 3 T cell receptor beta chains reported below all come from one sample, sequenced in a study of blood T cell repertoires in COVID-19. Assay used: immunoSEQ multiplex PCR; TCRdb lists only in-frame clones, some missing. This table has more than 95,000 clones, about 90% appearing once. Material for sequencing was peripheral blood. These receptor sequences come from a man in his fifties with COVID-19, enrolled during active disease.

The chain joins TRBV18 to TRBJ2-1, with 9 bases fitting TRBD2. J gave up 7 bases and V 0 bases, and 4 bases lay outside the gene matches. The CDR3 is made up of 15 amino acids. Germline CDR1 KGHSH, CDR2 LQKENI. The CDR3 nucleotides read TGTGCCAGCTCACCACCAGCGGGAGGTGATAATGAGCAGTTCTTC. Translated, it gives CASSPPAGGDNEQFF.

This chain connects TRBV2 to TRBJ2-5; D is unresolved. V was shortened by 6 bases and J by 4 bases, with 15 bases between the two germline ends. The CDR3 totals 14 residues. Germline assignment: CDR1 SNHLY and CDR2 FYNNEI. The CDR3 DNA follows: TGTGCCAGCAGACGTGACACGGTCCGAGAGACCCAGTACTTC. Its translation is CASRRDTVRETQYF. The entire variable domain, with the rest obtained from reference TRBV2 and TRBJ2-5, is as follows: EPEVTQTPSHQVTQMGQEVILRCVPISNHLYFYWYRQILGQKVEFLVSFYNNEISEKSEIFDDQFSVERPDGSNFTLKIRSTKLEDSAMYFCASRRDTVRETQYFGPGTRLLVL.

The V call is TRBV29-1, the J call TRBJ2-1; TRBD2 aligns across 9 bases. Losses at the gene ends were 5 bases for V and 3 bases for J; bases not matched to a gene: 2. The CDR3 totals 13 residues. Germline assignment: CDR1 SQVTM and CDR2 ANQGSEA. The CDR3 loop is CSVWREGYNEQFF. CDR3 nucleotide sequence: TGCAGCGTTTGGCGGGAGGGCTACAATGAGCAGTTCTTC.